A selection of T cell receptor beta chains follows, all from one sample in a study of control samples from healthy donors and cancer patients. TCRdb's table, derived via immunoSEQ multiplex PCR, lists solely in-frame clones and lacks some. The sample has roughly 100,000 clones; about 91% are singletons. The sequenced sample was blood. Receptors were obtained from a woman in her late teens or twenties in good health. Both conserved end residues are part of each CDR3. The D gene is left open where the match is weak. The size of a clone is reported for some rows only, either as once, few or many, or as a class for expanded clones.

once | TRBJ1-6 | TRBV27 | TRBD1 | CASSFGGGAGSPLHF | TGTGCCAGCAGTTTCGGAGGGGGCGCTGGTTCACCCCTCCACTTT
- | TRBJ2-1 | TRBV7-2 | - | CASSYGGSYNEQFF | TGTGCCAGCAGCTACGGTGGGTCCTACAATGAGCAGTTCTTC
- | TRBJ1-2 | TRBV27 | - | CASSFVGGREPLDYGYTF | TGTGCCAGCAGTTTTGTAGGGGGAAGGGAGCCGCTGGACTATGGCTACACCTTC
- | TRBJ2-4 | TRBV3-1/TRBV3-2 | TRBD2 | CASSPGLAGGLGKNIQYF | TGTGCCAGCAGCCCCGGACTAGCGGGGGGGCTGGGCAAAAACATTCAGTACTTC
- | TRBJ2-2 | TRBV30 | - | CAWSNGGAGELFF | TGTGCCTGGTCAAATGGGGGAGCCGGGGAGCTGTTTTTT
- | TRBJ1-5 | TRBV6-5 | - | CATLDGYLPQHF | TGTGCCACCTTAGACGGTTATTTGCCCCAGCATTTT
- | TRBJ2-2 | TRBV24-1 | - | CATSYSTGELFF | TGTGCCACCAGCTACAGCACCGGGGAGCTGTTTTTT
- | TRBJ1-6 | TRBV5-5 | TRBD1 | CASGGQGAPYNSPLHF | TGTGCCAGCGGTGGACAGGGGGCTCCGTATAATTCACCCCTCCACTTT
- | TRBJ1-2 | TRBV4-2 | - | CASSQDIGREGYGYTF | TGTGCCAGCAGCCAAGATATAGGCAGGGAAGGGTATGGCTACACCTTC
- | TRBJ1-3 | TRBV7-9 | - | CASSPAGGNTIYF | TGTGCCAGCAGCCCCGCGGGAGGAAACACCATATATTTT
- | TRBJ2-1 | TRBV10-1 | - | CASRDGSTYNEQFF | TGCGCCAGCAGGGACGGCAGCACCTACAATGAGCAGTTCTTC
once | TRBJ2-7 | TRBV6-5 | - | CASSLYKGPGEQYF | TGTGCCAGCAGTCTTTACAAAGGACCGGGCGAGCAGTACTTC